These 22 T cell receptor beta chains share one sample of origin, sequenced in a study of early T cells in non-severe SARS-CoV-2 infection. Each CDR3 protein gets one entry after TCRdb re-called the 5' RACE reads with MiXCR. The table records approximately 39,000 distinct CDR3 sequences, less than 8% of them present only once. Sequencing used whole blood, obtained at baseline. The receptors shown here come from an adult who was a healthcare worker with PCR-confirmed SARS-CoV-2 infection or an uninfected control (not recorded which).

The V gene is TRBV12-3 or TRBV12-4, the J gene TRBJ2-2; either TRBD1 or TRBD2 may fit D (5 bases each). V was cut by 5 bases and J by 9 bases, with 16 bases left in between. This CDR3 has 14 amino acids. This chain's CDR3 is CASSAPGSGRELFF. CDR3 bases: TGTGCCAGCAGTGCCCCGGGCTCGGGACGGGAGCTGTTTTTT.

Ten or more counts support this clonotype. Here the CDR3 reads CASSQVGHNTEAFF. CDR3 nucleotide sequence: TGTGCCAGCAGCCAAGTGGGTCACAACACTGAAGCTTTCTTT. The chain links TRBV3-1 to TRBJ1-1; D remains ambiguous. CDR3 length: 14 residues. Germline values: CDR1 LGHDT, CDR2 YNNKEL (reference sequence). V lost 1 base and J 2 bases, leaving 8 bases between the germline ends.

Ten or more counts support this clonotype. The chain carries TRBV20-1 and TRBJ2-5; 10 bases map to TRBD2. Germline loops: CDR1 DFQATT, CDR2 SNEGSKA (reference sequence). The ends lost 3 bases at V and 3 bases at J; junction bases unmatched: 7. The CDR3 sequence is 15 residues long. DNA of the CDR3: TGCAGTGCTAGGGCCCTTGGACTAGCGGAAGAGACCCAGTACTTC. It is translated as CSARALGLAEETQYF.

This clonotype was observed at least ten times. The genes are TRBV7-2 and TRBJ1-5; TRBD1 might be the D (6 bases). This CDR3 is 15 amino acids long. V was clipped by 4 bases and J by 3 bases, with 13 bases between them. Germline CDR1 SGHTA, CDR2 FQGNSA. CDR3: CASSYYGQLNQPQHF. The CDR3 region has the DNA TGTGCCAGCAGCTATTACGGACAGCTCAATCAGCCCCAGCATTTT.

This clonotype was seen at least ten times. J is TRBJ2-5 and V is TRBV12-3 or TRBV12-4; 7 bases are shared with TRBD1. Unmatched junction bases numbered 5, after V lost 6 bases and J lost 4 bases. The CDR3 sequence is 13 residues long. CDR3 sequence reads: CASRQGRGETQYF. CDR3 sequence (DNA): TGTGCCAGCAGACAGGGGAGAGGAGAGACCCAGTACTTC.

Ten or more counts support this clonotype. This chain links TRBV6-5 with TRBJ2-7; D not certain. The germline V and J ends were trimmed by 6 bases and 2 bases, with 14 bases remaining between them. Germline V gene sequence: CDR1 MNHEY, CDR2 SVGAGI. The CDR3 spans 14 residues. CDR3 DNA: TGTGCCAGCAGCCAAGGCGGCGGACCCTACGAGCAGTACTTC. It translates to CASSQGGGPYEQYF.

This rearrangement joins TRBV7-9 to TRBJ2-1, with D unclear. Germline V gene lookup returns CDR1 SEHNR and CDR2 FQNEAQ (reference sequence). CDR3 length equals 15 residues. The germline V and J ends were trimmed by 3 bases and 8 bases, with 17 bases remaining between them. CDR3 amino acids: CASSFWAPARDEQFF. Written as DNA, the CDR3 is TGTGCCAGCAGCTTTTGGGCCCCGGCCCGAGATGAGCAGTTCTTC. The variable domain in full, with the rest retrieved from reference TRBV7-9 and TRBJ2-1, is DTGVSQNPRHKITKRGQNVTFRCDPISEHNRLYWYRQTLGQGPEFLTYFQNEAQLEKSRLLSDRFSAERPKGSFSTLEIQRTEQGDSAMYLCASSFWAPARDEQFFGPGTRLTVL.

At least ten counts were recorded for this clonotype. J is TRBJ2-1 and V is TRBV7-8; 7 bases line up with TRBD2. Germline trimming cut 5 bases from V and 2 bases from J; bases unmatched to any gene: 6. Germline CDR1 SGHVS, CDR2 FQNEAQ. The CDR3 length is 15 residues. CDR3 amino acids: CASSHPAGPYNEQFF. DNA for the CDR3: TGTGCCAGCAGCCACCCAGCGGGGCCCTACAATGAGCAGTTCTTC. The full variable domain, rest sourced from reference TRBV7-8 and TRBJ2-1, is GAGVSQSPRYKVAKRGQDVALRCDPISGHVSLFWYQQALGQGPEFLTYFQNEAQLDKSGLPSDRFFAERPEGSVSTLKIQRTQQEDSAVYLCASSHPAGPYNEQFFGPGTRLTVL.

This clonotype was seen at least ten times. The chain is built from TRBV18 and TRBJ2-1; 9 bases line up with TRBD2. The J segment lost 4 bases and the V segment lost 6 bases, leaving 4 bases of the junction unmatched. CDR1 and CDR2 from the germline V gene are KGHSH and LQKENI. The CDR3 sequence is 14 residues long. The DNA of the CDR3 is TGTGCCAGCTCCGGACTAGCGAGTTACAATGAGCAGTTCTTC. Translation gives CASSGLASYNEQFF.

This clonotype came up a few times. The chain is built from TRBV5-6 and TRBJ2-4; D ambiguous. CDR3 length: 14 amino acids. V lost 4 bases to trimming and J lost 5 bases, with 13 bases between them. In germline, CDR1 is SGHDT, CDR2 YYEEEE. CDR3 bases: TGTGCCAGCAGCCCCCCTGGAAGAGAAAACATTCAGTACTTC. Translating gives CASSPPGRENIQYF.

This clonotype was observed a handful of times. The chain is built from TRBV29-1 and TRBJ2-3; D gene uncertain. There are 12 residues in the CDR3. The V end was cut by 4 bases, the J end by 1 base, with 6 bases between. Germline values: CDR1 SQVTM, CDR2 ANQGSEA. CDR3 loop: CSVGWGTDTQYF. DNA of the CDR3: TGCAGCGTTGGATGGGGCACAGATACGCAGTATTTT.

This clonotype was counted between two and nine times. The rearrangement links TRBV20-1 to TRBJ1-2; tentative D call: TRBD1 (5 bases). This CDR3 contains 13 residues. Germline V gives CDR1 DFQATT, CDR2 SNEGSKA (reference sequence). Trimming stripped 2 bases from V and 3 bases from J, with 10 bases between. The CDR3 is CSARSGTDYGYTF. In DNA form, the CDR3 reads TGCAGTGCTAGATCGGGGACTGACTATGGCTACACCTTC.

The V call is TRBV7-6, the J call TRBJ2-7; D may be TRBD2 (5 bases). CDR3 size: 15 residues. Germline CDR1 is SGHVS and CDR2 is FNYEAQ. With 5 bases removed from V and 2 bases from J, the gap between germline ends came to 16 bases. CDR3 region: CASSPPGNTPYEQYF. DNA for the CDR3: TGTGCCAGCAGCCCCCCCGGGAATACTCCCTACGAGCAGTACTTC.

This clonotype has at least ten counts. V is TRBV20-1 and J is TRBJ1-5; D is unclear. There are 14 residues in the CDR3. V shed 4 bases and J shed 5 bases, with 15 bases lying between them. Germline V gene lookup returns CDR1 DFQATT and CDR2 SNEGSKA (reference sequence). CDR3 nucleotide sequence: TGCAGTGCTAAAGAGGACGTCCGTCATCAGCCCCAGCATTTT. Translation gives CSAKEDVRHQPQHF.

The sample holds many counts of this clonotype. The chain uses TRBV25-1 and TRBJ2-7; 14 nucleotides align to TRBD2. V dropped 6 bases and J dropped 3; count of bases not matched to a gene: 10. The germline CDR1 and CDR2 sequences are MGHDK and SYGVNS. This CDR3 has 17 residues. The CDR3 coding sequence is TGTGCCAGCAGCCAGACTAGCGGGAGGGAAGGGGGCTACGAGCAGTACTTC. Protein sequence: CASSQTSGREGGYEQYF.

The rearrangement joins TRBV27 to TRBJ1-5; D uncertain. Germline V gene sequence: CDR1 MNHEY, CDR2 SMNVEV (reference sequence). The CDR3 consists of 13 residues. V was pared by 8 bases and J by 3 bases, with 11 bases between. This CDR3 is CASGRSFNQPQHF. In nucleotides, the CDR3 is TGTGCCAGCGGAAGGTCGTTCAATCAGCCCCAGCATTTT.

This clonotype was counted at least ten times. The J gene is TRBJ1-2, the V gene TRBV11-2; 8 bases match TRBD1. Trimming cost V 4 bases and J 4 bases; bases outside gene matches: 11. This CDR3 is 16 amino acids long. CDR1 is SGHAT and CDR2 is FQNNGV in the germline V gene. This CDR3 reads CASSSSTLTGAYGYTF. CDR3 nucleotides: TGTGCCAGCAGCTCCTCAACACTGACAGGGGCCTATGGCTACACCTTC.

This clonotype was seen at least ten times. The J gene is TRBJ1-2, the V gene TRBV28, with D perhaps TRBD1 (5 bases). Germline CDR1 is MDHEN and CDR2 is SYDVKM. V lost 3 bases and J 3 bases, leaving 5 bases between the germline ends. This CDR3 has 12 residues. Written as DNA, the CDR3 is TGTGCCAGCAGTTTGGGGGACTATGGCTACACCTTC. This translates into CASSLGDYGYTF.

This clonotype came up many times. This CDR3 reads CASSYYGNTEAFF. CDR3 nucleotides: TGTGCCAGCAGTTACTATGGGAACACTGAAGCTTTCTTT. This chain uses TRBV6-6 with TRBJ1-1; D ambiguous. There are 13 residues in the CDR3. V gave up 1 base and J gave up 1 base, with 4 bases separating them. Germline V gene lookup returns CDR1 MNHNY and CDR2 SVGAGI (reference sequence).

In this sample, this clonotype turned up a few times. DNA of the CDR3: TGTGCCAGCTCACCACCGGGGAATGAAAACGAGCAGTACTTC. It specifies CASSPPGNENEQYF. The gene calls are TRBV18 and TRBJ2-7; D unclear. The CDR3 runs to 14 residues. CDR1 is KGHSH, CDR2 LQKENI, per germline. The germline V and J ends were trimmed by 0 bases and 5 bases, with 11 bases remaining between them. Together with reference TRBV18 and TRBJ2-7, the CDR3 gives the full variable domain: NAGVMQNPRHLVRRRGQEARLRCSPMKGHSHVYWYRQLPEEGLKFMVYLQKENIIDESGMPKERFSAEFPKEGPSILRIQQVVRGDSAAYFCASSPPGNENEQYFGPGTRLTVT.

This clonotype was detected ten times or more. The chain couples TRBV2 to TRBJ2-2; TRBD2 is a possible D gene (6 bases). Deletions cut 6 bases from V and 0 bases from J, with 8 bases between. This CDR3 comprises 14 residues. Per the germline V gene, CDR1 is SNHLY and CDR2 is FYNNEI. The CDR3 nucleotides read TGTGCCAGCAGGGGGGGTCCGAACACCGGGGAGCTGTTTTTT. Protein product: CASRGGPNTGELFF.

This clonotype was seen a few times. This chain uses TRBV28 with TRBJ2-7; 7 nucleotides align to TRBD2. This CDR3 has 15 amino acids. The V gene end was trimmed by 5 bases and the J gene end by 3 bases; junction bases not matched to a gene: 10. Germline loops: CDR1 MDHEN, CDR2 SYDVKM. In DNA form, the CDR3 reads TGTGCCAGCAGTCTAATGGCGGGAGTGAGCTACGAGCAGTACTTC. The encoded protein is CASSLMAGVSYEQYF.